The next 11 T cell receptor beta chains were all read from a single sample in a study of T cells in women clearing cervical HPV infection. Method: immunoSEQ multiplex PCR; TCRdb's copy keeps in-frame clones and lacks some. This repertoire includes 23,000 or so clones. The sequencing input was blood buffy coat. These receptor sequences come from a woman aged 18-70 years with a cervical HPV16 infection that either progressed to CIN3+ or cleared (not recorded which).

Comment on this clone: The CDR3 extends 3 residues past the end of the read, so its final part is completed from the germline J gene. The chain joins TRBV11-3 to TRBJ2-7; TRBD1 agrees at 7 bases. The CDR3 is made up of 13 amino acids. Trimming removed 2 bases from V and 6 bases from J; junction bases left unmatched: 4. Germline assignment: CDR1 SGHNT and CDR2 YENEEA. This chain's CDR3 is CASSLKGAGEQYF. The CDR3 bases that were read are TGTGCCAGCAGCTTAAAGGGGGCGGGCGAG. Full variable domain (remainder filled in from reference TRBV11-3 and TRBJ2-7): EAGVVQSPRYKIIEKKQPVAFWCNPISGHNTLYWYLQNLGQGPELLIRYENEEAVDDSQLPKDRFSAERLKGVDSTLKIQPAELGDSAVYLCASSLKGAGEQYFGPGTRLTVT.

Notes on this clone: The read ends 3 residues before the CDR3 terminus; that terminus is restored from the germline J gene. The chain recombines TRBV6-2 or TRBV6-3 with TRBJ2-7, with TRBD2 identical over 10 bases. Germline CDR1 reads MNHEY; CDR2 reads SVGEGT. V lost 6 bases to trimming and J lost 4 bases; unmatched junction nucleotides: 9. The CDR3 spans 15 residues. Incomplete CDR3 DNA: TGTGCCAGCAGGCCCGGGACTAGCGCTAGATACGAG. Translated, it gives CASRPGTSARYE. From start to end, the CDR3 is CASRPGTSARYEQYF.

Regarding this clone: The CDR3 is cut off 3 residues early in the read; its end comes from the germline J gene. The rearrangement links TRBV19 to TRBJ1-2; D perhaps matches TRBD1 (5 bases). The CDR3 contains 14 residues. Per germline, CDR1 LNHDA and CDR2 SQIVND (reference sequence). Here the CDR3 reads CASRTSGGENIYTF. The sequenced CDR3 bases are TGTGCCAGTAGGACTAGCGGGGGAGAAAACATC.

Details on this clone: Coverage ceases 3 residues before the CDR3 finishes, and the germline J gene fills in the end. This sequence joins TRBV12-3 or TRBV12-4 and TRBJ2-5; a possible D gene is TRBD2 (6 bases). Deletions cut 3 bases from V and 2 bases from J, with 13 bases between. The CDR3 spans 15 residues. The sequenced CDR3 bases are TGTGCCAGCAGTTTTAGCGGCTTGAATCAAGAGACC. The encoded protein is CASSFSGLNQET. The full CDR3 sequence reads CASSFSGLNQETQYF.

On this clone: Read sequence stops 3 residues before the CDR3 end, and the germline J gene provides the missing end. This chain links TRBV18 with TRBJ2-3, with D tentatively TRBD1 (5 bases). Germline CDR1 and CDR2: KGHSH and LQKENI. CDR3 length: 14 amino acids. CDR3 DNA (partial): TGTGCCAGCTCCCTTGGTTGGGGCGGTCAGCCG. This translates into CASSLGWGGQP. In full, the CDR3 is CASSLGWGGQPQYF.

About this clone: The CDR3 goes on 3 residues after the read ends, and that part is filled in from the germline J gene. This chain connects TRBV7-2 to TRBJ1-2; tentative D call: TRBD1 (6 bases). The CDR3 runs to 13 residues. From germline, CDR1 is SGHTA and CDR2 FQGNSA. Trimming stripped 2 bases from V and 3 bases from J, with 7 bases between. CDR3 DNA, as far as it was read: TGTGCCAGCAGCTTAAACAGGGACTATGGC. Translated, it gives CASSLNRDYG. The complete CDR3 protein is CASSLNRDYGYTF.

Points on this clone: With the read ending 3 residues before the CDR3 end, the germline J gene is used to fill in that end. The J gene is TRBJ2-3, the V gene TRBV6-1; 7 nucleotides match TRBD1. Germline CDR1 reads MNHNS; CDR2 reads SASEGT. This CDR3 is built from 12 residues. The CDR3 is CASSQGGQPQYF. CDR3 bases read: TGTGCCAGCAGTCAAGGGGGACAGCCG.

Comments on this clone: The read comes to an end 3 residues before the CDR3 does, leaving the germline J gene to fill in the end. The chain combines TRBV19 with TRBJ2-1; 12 positions agree with TRBD2. The CDR3 spans 13 residues. The V segment lost 9 bases and the J segment 4 bases; nucleotides outside the gene matches: 1. Germline V CDR1 and CDR2: LNHDA, SQIVND (reference sequence). Partial CDR3 DNA: TGTGCCAGCGGGACTAGCGGGTACAATGAG. This encodes CASGTSGYNE. The complete CDR3 sequence is CASGTSGYNEQFF.

With respect to this clone: The CDR3 end falls 3 residues outside the read, so it is completed with the germline J gene. The chain couples TRBV19 to TRBJ2-7, with D perhaps matching TRBD1 (6 bases). Trimming stripped 8 bases from V and 4 bases from J, with 21 bases between. The CDR3 is 15 residues long. The germline V gene has CDR1 LNHDA and CDR2 SQIVND (reference sequence). The CDR3 DNA, read in part, is TGTGCCAGTGGTACATCACCTGGACAGCTATACGAG. The encoded protein is CASGTSPGQLYE. The full CDR3 protein reads CASGTSPGQLYEQYF.

Details on this clone: The read halts 3 residues ahead of the CDR3 end, with the missing end drawn from the germline J gene. The chain combines TRBV20-1 with TRBJ2-3; D not resolved. The CDR3 is made up of 14 amino acids. V gave up 1 base and J gave up 0 bases, with 8 bases separating them. CDR1 and CDR2 (germline): DFQATT, SNEGSKA (reference sequence). The part of the CDR3 DNA that was read is TGCAGTGCTAGAGTAGTTCCTAGCACAGATACG. Translating gives CSARVVPSTDT. The full CDR3 protein reads CSARVVPSTDTQYF.

CDR3 region: CAWSETSGSAGELFF. The covered CDR3 bases are TGTGCCTGGAGTGAGACTAGCGGGAGTGCCGGGGAG. The chain is built from TRBV30 and TRBJ2-2; TRBD2 aligns across 12 bases. Coverage ceases 3 residues before the CDR3 finishes, and the germline J gene fills in the end. With V trimmed by 1 base and J by 6 bases, 3 bases remained unmatched. In germline, CDR1 is GTSNPN, CDR2 SVGIG (reference sequence). The CDR3 totals 15 residues. The full variable domain, in which reference TRBV30 and TRBJ2-2 provide the parts outside the CDR3, is SQTIHQWPATLVQPVGSPLSLECTVEGTSNPNLYWYRQAAGRGLQLLFYSVGIGQISSEVPQNLSASRPQDRQFILSSKKLLLSDSGFYLCAWSETSGSAGELFFGEGSRLTVL.